This TCR beta chain was sequenced in a study of shared clonotypes between healthy human individuals. Study details: Three plates were used per donor for CD4 naive, three for CD4 memory, two for CD8 naive and one for CD8 memory.

Assay execution proceeded at the deep level. Assay used: immunoSEQ multiplex PCR; TCRdb lists only in-frame clones, some missing. The sample has about 2.2 million clones, more than 85% seen once. CD8 cells regarded as naive lacked CD45RO, were positively chosen for CCR7, and omitted terminally differentiated effector memory CD45RA+ cells. In the case of this clone: The same CDR3 is also encoded by other DNA sequences in this sample.

V shed 1 base and J shed 1 base, with 8 bases lying between them. Germline V gives CDR1 LNHDA, CDR2 SQIVND (reference sequence). This CDR3 region has 14 residues. Material: naive CD8+ T cells from PBMCs. The chain uses TRBV19 and TRBJ2-7, with TRBD1 as a possible D gene (5 bases). The TCR was taken from a man younger than 30 in good health. Some clones in this sample may be carry-over from other donors' samples. The CDR3 DNA sequence: TGTGCCAGTAGTATAGTCCAGGGATCCTACGAGCAGTACTTC. The encoded protein is CASSIVQGSYEQYF.